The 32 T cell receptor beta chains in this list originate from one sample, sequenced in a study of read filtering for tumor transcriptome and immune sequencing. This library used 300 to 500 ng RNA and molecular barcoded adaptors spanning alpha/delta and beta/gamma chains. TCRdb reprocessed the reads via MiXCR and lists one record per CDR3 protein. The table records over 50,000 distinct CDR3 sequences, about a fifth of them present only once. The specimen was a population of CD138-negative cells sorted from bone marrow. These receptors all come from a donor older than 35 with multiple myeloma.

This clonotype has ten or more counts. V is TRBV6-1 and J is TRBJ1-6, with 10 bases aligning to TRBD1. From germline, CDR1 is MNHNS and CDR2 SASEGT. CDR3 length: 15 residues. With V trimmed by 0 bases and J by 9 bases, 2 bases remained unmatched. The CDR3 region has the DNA TGTGCCAGCAGTGAAGCCGGGACAGGGGTTTCACCCCTCCACTTT. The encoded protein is CASSEAGTGVSPLHF.

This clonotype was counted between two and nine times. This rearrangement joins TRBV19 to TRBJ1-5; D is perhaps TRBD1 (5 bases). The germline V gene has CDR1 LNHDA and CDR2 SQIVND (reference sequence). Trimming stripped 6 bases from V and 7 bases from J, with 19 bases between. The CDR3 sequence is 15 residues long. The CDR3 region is CASRPPGGAGQPQHF. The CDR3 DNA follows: TGTGCCAGTAGACCCCCGGGTGGGGCTGGCCAGCCCCAGCATTTT.

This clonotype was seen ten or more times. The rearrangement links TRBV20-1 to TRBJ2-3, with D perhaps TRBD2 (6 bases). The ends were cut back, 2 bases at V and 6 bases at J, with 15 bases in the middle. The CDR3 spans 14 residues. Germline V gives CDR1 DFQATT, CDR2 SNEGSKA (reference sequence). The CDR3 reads CSARWPGGADTQYF. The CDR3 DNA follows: TGCAGTGCTAGATGGCCGGGCGGGGCCGATACGCAGTATTTT.

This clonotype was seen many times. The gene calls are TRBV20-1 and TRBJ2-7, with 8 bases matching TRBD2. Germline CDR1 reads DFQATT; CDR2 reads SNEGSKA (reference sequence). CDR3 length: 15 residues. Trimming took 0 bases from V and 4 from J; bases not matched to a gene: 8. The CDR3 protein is CSAREMGTGGYEQYF. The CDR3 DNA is TGCAGTGCTAGAGAGATGGGAACGGGGGGGTACGAGCAGTACTTC.

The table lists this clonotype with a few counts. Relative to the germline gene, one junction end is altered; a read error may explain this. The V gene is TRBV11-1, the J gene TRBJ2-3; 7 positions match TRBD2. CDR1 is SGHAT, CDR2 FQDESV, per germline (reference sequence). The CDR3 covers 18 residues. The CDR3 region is CANSPPRRGAGGTDTQYF. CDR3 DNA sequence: TGTGCCAACAGCCCCCCTCGTCGTGGGGCGGGAGGCACAGATACGCAGTATTTT.

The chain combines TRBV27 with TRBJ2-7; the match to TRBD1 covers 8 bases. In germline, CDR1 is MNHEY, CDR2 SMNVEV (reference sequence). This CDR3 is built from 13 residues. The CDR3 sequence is CTTDRDRSQEQYF. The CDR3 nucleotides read TGTACCACTGACCGGGACAGGTCCCAAGAGCAGTACTTC.

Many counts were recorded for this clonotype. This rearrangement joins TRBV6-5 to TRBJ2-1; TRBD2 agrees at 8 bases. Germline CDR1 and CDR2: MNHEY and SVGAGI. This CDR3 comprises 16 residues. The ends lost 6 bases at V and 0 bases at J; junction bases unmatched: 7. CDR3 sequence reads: CASRTQSGGSYNEQFF. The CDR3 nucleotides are TGTGCCAGCAGAACCCAGAGCGGGGGCTCCTACAATGAGCAGTTCTTC.

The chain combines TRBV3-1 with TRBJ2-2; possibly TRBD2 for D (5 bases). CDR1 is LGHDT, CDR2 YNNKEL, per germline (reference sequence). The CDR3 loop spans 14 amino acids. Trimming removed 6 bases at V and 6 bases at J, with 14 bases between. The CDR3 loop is CASRILGGSGELFF. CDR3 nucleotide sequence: TGTGCCAGCAGGATACTAGGCGGGTCCGGGGAGCTGTTTTTT.

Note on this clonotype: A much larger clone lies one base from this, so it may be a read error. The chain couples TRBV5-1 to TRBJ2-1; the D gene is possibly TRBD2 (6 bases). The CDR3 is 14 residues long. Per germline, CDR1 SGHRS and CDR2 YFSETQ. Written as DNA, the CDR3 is TGCGCCGGCAGAGATAGCGGAACCTACAATGAGCAGTTCTTC. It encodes CAGRDSGTYNEQFF.

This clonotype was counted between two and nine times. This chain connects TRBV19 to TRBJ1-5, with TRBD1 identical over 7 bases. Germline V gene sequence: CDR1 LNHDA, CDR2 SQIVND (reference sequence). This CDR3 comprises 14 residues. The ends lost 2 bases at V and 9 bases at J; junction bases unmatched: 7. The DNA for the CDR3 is TGTGCCAGTAGTATAAGCGGGACAGACAGGCCCCAGCATTTT. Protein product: CASSISGTDRPQHF.

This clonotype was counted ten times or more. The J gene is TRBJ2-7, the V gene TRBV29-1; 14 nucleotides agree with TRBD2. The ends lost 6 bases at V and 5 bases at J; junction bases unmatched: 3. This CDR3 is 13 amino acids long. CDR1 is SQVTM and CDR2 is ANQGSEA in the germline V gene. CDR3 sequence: CSVGTSGRNEQYF. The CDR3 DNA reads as TGCAGCGTGGGGACTAGCGGGAGAAACGAGCAGTACTTC.

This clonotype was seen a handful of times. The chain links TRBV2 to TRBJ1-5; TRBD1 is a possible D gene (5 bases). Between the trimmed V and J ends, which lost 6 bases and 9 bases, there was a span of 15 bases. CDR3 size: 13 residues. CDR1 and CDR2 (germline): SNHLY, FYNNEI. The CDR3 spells CASRAGPNGPQHF. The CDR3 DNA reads TGTGCCAGCAGAGCGGGGCCAAACGGGCCCCAGCATTTT.

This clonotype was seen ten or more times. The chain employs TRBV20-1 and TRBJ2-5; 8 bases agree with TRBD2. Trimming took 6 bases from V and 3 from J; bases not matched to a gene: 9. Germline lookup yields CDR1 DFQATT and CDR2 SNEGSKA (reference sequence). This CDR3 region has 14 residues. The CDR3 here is CSADESGGKETQYF. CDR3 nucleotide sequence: TGCAGTGCAGACGAGAGCGGGGGAAAAGAGACCCAGTACTTC.

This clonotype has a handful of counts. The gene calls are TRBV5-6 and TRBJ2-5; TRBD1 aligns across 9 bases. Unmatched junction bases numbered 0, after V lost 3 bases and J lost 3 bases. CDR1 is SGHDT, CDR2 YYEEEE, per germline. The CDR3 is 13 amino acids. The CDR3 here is CASSWDREETQYF. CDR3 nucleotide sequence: TGTGCCAGCAGCTGGGACAGGGAAGAGACCCAGTACTTC.

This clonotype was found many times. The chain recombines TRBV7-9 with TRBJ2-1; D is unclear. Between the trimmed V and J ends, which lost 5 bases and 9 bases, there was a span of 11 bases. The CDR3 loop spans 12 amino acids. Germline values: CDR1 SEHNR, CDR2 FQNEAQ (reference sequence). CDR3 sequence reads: CASSIERGEQFF. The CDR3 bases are TGTGCCAGCAGCATAGAGAGAGGTGAGCAGTTCTTC.

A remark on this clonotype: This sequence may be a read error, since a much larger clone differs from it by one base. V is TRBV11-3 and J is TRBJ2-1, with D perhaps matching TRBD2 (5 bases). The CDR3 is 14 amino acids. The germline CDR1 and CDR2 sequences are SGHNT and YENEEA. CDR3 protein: CASTRRRSGDDQFF. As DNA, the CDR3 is TGTGCCAGCACCAGAAGGAGGAGCGGCGATGACCAGTTCTTC. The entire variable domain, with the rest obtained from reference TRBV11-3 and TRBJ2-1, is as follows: EAGVVQSPRYKIIEKKQPVAFWCNPISGHNTLYWYLQNLGQGPELLIRYENEEAVDDSQLPKDRFSAERLKGVDSTLKIQPAELGDSAVYLCASTRRRSGDDQFFGPGTRLTVL.

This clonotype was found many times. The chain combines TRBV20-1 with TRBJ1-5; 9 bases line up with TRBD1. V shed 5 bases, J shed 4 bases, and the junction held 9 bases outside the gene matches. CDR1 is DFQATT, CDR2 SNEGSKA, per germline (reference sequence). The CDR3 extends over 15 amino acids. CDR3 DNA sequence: TGCAGTGCTTTTACAACCGGGACAGGGAATCAGCCCCAGCATTTT. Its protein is CSAFTTGTGNQPQHF.

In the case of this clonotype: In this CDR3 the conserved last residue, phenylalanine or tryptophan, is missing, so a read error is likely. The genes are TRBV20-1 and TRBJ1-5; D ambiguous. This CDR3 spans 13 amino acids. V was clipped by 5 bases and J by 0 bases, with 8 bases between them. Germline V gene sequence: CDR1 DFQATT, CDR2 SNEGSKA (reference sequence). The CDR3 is CSAEYSSNQPQHL. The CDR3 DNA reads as TGCAGTGCTGAGTACAGTAGCAATCAGCCCCAGCATCTT.

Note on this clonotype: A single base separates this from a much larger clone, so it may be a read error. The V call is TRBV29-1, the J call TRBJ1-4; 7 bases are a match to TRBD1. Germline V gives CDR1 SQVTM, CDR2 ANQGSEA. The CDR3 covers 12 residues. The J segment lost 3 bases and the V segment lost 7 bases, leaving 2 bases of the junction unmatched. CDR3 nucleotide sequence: TGCAGCGCGACAGGGTCTAATGAAAAACTGTTTTTT. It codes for CSATGSNEKLFF.

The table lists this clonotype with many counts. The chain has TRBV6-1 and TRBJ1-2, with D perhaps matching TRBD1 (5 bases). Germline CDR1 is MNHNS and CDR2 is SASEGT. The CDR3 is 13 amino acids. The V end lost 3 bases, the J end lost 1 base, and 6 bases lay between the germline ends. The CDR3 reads CASSETVNYGYTF. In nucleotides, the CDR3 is TGTGCCAGCAGTGAGACAGTTAACTATGGCTACACCTTC.

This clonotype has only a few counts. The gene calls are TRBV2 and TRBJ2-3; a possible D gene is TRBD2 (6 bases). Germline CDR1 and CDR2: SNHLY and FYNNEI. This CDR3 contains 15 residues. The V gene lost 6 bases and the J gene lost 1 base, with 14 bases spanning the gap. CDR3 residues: CASSRDSGGTDTQYF. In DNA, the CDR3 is TGTGCCAGCAGCCGGGACTCCGGGGGCACAGATACGCAGTATTTT.

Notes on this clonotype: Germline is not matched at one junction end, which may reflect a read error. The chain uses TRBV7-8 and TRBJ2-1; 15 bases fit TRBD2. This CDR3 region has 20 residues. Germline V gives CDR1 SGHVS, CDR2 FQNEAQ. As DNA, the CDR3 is TGTGCTAGCAGCTTGGGGACTAGCGGGAGGTTATCCGCGGCCAACAATGAGCAGTTCTTC. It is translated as CASSLGTSGRLSAANNEQFF. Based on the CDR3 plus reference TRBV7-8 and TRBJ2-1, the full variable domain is GAGVSQSPRYKVAKRGQDVALRCDPISGHVSLFWYQQALGQGPEFLTYFQNEAQLDKSGLPSDRFFAERPEGSVSTLKIQRTQQEDSAVYLCASSLGTSGRLSAANNEQFFGPGTRLTVL.

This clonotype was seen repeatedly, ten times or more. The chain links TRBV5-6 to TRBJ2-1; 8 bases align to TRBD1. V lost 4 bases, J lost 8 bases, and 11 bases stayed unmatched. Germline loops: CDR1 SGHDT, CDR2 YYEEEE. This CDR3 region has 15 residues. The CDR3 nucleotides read TGTGCCAGCAGCCCCGGACAGGGCAAAATCTATGAGCAGTTCTTC. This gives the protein CASSPGQGKIYEQFF.

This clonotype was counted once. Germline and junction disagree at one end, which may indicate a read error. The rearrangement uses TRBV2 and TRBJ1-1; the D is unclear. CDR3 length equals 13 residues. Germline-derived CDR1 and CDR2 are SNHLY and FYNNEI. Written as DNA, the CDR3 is TGTGCCAGCAGTGAACAGGTGAACACTGGAGCTTTCTTT. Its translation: CASSEQVNTGAFF.

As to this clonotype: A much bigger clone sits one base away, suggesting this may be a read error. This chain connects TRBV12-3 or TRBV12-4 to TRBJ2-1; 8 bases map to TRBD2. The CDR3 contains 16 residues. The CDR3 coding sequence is TGTGCCAGCGGTTTTGTTTTACTAGCGGACTTCAATGAGCAGTTCTTC. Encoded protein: CASGFVLLADFNEQFF.

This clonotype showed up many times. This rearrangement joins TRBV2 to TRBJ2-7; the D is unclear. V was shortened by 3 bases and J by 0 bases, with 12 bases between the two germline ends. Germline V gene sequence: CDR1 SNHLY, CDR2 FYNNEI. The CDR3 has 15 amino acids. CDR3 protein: CASSDIIRRSYEQYF. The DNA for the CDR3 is TGTGCCAGCAGTGACATAATTCGTCGCTCCTACGAGCAGTACTTC.

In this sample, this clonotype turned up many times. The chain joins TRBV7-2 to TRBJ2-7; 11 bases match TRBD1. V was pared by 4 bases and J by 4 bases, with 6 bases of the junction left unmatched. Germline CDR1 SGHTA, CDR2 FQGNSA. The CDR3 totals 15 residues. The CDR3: CASSSTGTGGYEQYF. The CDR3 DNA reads TGTGCCAGCAGCTCGACCGGGACAGGGGGTTACGAGCAGTACTTC. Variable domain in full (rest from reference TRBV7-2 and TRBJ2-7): GAGVSQSPSNKVTEKGKDVELRCDPISGHTALYWYRQSLGQGLEFLIYFQGNSAPDKSGLPSDRFSAERTGGSVSTLTIQRTQQEDSAVYLCASSSTGTGGYEQYFGPGTRLTVT.

The CDR3 sequence is CSVVGFGNTIYF. In DNA, the CDR3 is TGCAGCGTTGTCGGGTTCGGAAACACCATATATTTT. V gene TRBV29-1 combines with J gene TRBJ1-3; D is unclear. Germline lookup yields CDR1 SQVTM and CDR2 ANQGSEA. Deletions cut 4 bases from V and 4 bases from J, with 8 bases between. The CDR3 contains 12 residues. Combining the CDR3 with reference TRBV29-1 and TRBJ1-3 gives the whole variable domain SAVISQKPSRDICQRGTSLTIQCQVDSQVTMMFWYRQQPGQSLTLIATANQGSEATYESGFVIDKFPISRPNLTFSTLTVSNMSPEDSSIYLCSVVGFGNTIYFGEGSWLTVV.

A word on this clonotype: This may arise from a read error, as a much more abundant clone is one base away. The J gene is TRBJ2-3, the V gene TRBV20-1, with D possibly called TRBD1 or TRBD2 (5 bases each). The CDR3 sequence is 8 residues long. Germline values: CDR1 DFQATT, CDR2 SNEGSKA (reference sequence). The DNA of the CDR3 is TGCAAAGGGGAGTCACAGTATTTT. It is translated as CKGESQYF.

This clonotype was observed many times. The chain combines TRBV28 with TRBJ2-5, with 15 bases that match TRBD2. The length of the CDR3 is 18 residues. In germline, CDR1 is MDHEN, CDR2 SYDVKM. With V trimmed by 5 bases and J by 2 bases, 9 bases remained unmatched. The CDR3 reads CASSREGLAGGPQETQYF. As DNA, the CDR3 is TGTGCCAGCAGTAGAGAGGGACTAGCGGGGGGACCTCAAGAGACCCAGTACTTC.

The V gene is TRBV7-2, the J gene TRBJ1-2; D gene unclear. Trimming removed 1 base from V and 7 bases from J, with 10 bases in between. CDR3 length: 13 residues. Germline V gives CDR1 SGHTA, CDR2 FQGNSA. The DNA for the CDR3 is TGTGCCAGCAGCTTAGGGCAGGTCTTTGGCTACACCTTC. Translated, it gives CASSLGQVFGYTF.

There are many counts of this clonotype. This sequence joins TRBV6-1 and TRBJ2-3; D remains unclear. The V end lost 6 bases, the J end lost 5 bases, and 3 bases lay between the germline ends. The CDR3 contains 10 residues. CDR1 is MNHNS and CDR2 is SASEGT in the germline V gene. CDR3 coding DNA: TGTGCCAGCAGATTAGATACGCAGTATTTT. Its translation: CASRLDTQYF.